The 15 T cell receptor beta chains presented below share a single source sample, sequenced in a study of CD8 T cells in Susac syndrome (dated by TCRdb to about 2019). The library was generated by the immunoSEQ multiplex PCR assay. RNA was extracted using the RNeasy kit, and about 0.5 to 1 microgram was reverse transcribed with random hexamers. The public reads were reanalyzed by TCRdb: fastp trimming at Q25, MiXCR alignment, in-frame beta chains only. Each entry is one CDR3 protein sequence, shown with its most common DNA and genes. The sample table contains about 400,000 distinct CDR3 sequences; only one count was recorded for 85% of them. The ten largest account for about 0.1% of the sample. The sequencing input was CD8+ T cells from PBMCs. Receptors were obtained from a human donor with multiple sclerosis.

The chain employs TRBV18 and TRBJ1-6; D not resolved. V was pared by 4 bases and J by 10 bases, with 17 bases between. Per the germline V gene, CDR1 is KGHSH and CDR2 is LQKENI. The CDR3 loop spans 15 amino acids. The CDR3 spells CASSLDSLIGSPLHF. CDR3 nucleotide sequence: TGTGCCAGCTCACTCGACTCCCTAATTGGCTCACCCCTCCACTTT. The complete variable domain, with remaining parts taken from reference TRBV18 and TRBJ1-6, reads NAGVMQNPRHLVRRRGQEARLRCSPMKGHSHVYWYRQLPEEGLKFMVYLQKENIIDESGMPKERFSAEFPKEGPSILRIQQVVRGDSAAYFCASSLDSLIGSPLHFGNGTRLTVT.

The DNA of the CDR3 is TGTGCCAGCAGTACAGGGGGGACAAATCTTGAGCAGTACTTC. Translation: CASSTGGTNLEQYF. The chain recombines TRBV6-6 with TRBJ2-7, with 8 bases that match TRBD1. V shed 5 bases, J shed 7 bases, and the junction held 10 bases outside the gene matches. Germline CDR1 reads MNHNY; CDR2 reads SVGAGI (reference sequence). The CDR3 runs 14 residues.

The chain joins TRBV9 to TRBJ1-3; unclear D gene. This CDR3 has 16 amino acids. CDR1 and CDR2 from the germline V gene are SGDLS and YYNGEE. V lost 4 bases, J lost 0 bases, and 14 bases lay in between. CDR3 residues: CASSPVLGSSGNTIYF. The CDR3 bases are TGTGCCAGCAGCCCAGTTTTGGGGAGCTCTGGAAACACCATATATTTT.

V usage is TRBV12-3 or TRBV12-4 and J usage is TRBJ2-4, with TRBD2 matching 9 bases. This CDR3 is 18 amino acids long. The V segment lost 6 bases and the J segment 0 bases; nucleotides outside the gene matches: 12. The CDR3 region has the DNA TGTGCCAGCAGCCTGGGCGGACTAGCGAGACTAGCCAAAAACATTCAGTACTTC. Translating it yields CASSLGGLARLAKNIQYF.

This clonotype was detected once. The V call is TRBV5-1, the J call TRBJ1-2, with D maybe TRBD1 (5 bases). The V gene lost 0 bases and the J gene lost 3 bases, with 12 bases spanning the gap. Germline-derived CDR1 and CDR2 are SGHRS and YFSETQ. The CDR3 extends over 15 amino acids. CDR3 sequence (DNA): TGCGCCAGCAGCTTGGGCACGGAGGGGTACTATGGCTACACCTTC. Protein: CASSLGTEGYYGYTF. The full variable domain, rest sourced from reference TRBV5-1 and TRBJ1-2, is KAGVTQTPRYLIKTRGQQVTLSCSPISGHRSVSWYQQTPGQGLQFLFEYFSETQRNKGNFPGRFSGRQFSNSRSEMNVSTLELGDSALYLCASSLGTEGYYGYTFGSGTRLTVV.

This clonotype was seen a handful of times. The gene calls are TRBV5-1 and TRBJ1-1; TRBD1 matches 7 bases. V was pared by 0 bases and J by 1 base, with 3 bases of the junction left unmatched. The CDR3 length is 15 residues. The germline V gene encodes CDR1 SGHRS and CDR2 YFSETQ. The CDR3 sequence is CASSLGDSPNTEAFF. The CDR3 DNA reads as TGCGCCAGCAGCTTGGGGGACAGCCCGAACACTGAAGCTTTCTTT.

V and J are TRBV27 and TRBJ2-1, with no clear D. The V gene's germline CDR1 is MNHEY and CDR2 SMNVEV (reference sequence). The CDR3 is made up of 15 amino acids. Trimming took off 4 bases at V and 2 bases at J, with 12 bases between the two ends. CDR3 sequence (DNA): TGTGCCAGCAGTTCCTCGATGGGGACCTACAATGAGCAGTTCTTC. It specifies CASSSSMGTYNEQFF.

This clonotype has just one count. The chain recombines TRBV4-2 with TRBJ1-5, with D possibly TRBD1 on 5 matching bases. The CDR3 loop spans 16 amino acids. CDR1 and CDR2 (germline): LGHNA, YNFKEQ. Trimming pared 3 bases from V and 4 bases from J, leaving 16 bases between. In nucleotides, the CDR3 is TGTGCCAGCAGCCATTCGTGGGGGGATAAGAATCAGCCCCAGCATTTT. This encodes CASSHSWGDKNQPQHF.

This chain joins TRBV7-9 and TRBJ1-5; D is uncertain. The CDR3 contains 14 residues. V was shortened by 4 bases and J by 0 bases, with 7 bases between the two germline ends. Germline V gene lookup returns CDR1 SEHNR and CDR2 FQNEAQ (reference sequence). The CDR3 DNA follows: TGTGCCAGCAGCTCAGCCTATAGCAATCAGCCCCAGCATTTT. It codes for CASSSAYSNQPQHF.

The chain joins TRBV29-1 to TRBJ1-1; D gene ambiguous. Germline lookup yields CDR1 SQVTM and CDR2 ANQGSEA. CDR3 length: 13 residues. V was trimmed by 2 bases and J by 2 bases, leaving 9 bases between them. Here the CDR3 DNA reads TGCAGCGTTGAATCGGGGAGCAACACTGAAGCTTTCTTT. Translating gives CSVESGSNTEAFF.

The genes are TRBV27 and TRBJ2-5; D might be TRBD1 (6 bases). Trimming removed 3 bases from V and 2 bases from J, with 10 bases in between. Germline assignment: CDR1 MNHEY and CDR2 SMNVEV (reference sequence). The CDR3 sequence is 14 residues long. In DNA form, the CDR3 reads TGTGCCAGCAGTTTTACCGGACAGCAAGAGACCCAGTACTTC. This codes for CASSFTGQQETQYF.

The genes are TRBV19 and TRBJ1-2; D is ambiguous. The CDR3 spans 12 residues. Trimming left V 7 bases short and J 0 bases short, with 6 bases between. CDR1 is LNHDA and CDR2 is SQIVND in the germline V gene (reference sequence). The CDR3 DNA follows: TGTGCCAGTATGCAGTCTAACTATGGCTACACCTTC. Protein product: CASMQSNYGYTF. Using reference TRBV19 and TRBJ1-2 for the parts outside the CDR3, the full variable domain is DGGITQSPKYLFRKEGQNVTLSCEQNLNHDAMYWYRQDPGQGLRLIYYSQIVNDFQKGDIAEGYSVSREKKESFPLTVTSAQKNPTAFYLCASMQSNYGYTFGSGTRLTVV.

The chain employs TRBV7-8 and TRBJ2-5; 8 bases are a match to TRBD2. Looked up from germline, CDR1 is SGHVS and CDR2 is FQNEAQ. Trimming removed 2 bases from V and 5 bases from J; junction bases left unmatched: 7. The CDR3 runs to 15 residues. In DNA form, the CDR3 reads TGTGCCAGCAGCTTATGGCGGGGGGCCAGGGAGACCCAGTACTTC. Amino acid sequence: CASSLWRGARETQYF.

The chain employs TRBV2 and TRBJ2-2, with no clear D. V was shortened by 2 bases and J by 4 bases, with 14 bases between the two germline ends. Germline values: CDR1 SNHLY, CDR2 FYNNEI. This CDR3 has 16 residues. CDR3 residues: CASSERWQVPTGELFF. CDR3 sequence (DNA): TGTGCCAGCAGTGAAAGGTGGCAGGTCCCCACCGGGGAGCTGTTTTTT.

The sample holds a few counts of this clonotype. This chain connects TRBV6-1 to TRBJ2-7; the D is unclear. This CDR3 contains 14 residues. V dropped 9 bases and J dropped 3 bases, with 18 bases sitting between them. Per germline, CDR1 MNHNS and CDR2 SASEGT. The chain's CDR3 is CARDEQIKHYEQYF. Here the CDR3 DNA reads TGTGCCAGAGACGAACAAATTAAACACTACGAGCAGTACTTC.